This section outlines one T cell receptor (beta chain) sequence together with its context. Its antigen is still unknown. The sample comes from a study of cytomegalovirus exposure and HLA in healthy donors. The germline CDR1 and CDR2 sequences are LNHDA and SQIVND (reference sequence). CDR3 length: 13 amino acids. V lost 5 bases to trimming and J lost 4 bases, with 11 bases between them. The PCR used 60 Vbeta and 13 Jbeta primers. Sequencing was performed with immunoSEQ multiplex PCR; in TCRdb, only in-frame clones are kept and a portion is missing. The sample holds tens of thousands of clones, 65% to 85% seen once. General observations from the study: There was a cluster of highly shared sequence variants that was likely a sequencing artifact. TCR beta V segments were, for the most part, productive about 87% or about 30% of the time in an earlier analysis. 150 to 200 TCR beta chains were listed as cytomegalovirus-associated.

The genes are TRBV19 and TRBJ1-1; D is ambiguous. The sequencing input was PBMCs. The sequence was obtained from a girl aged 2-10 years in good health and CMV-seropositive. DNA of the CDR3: TGTGCCAGTAGTTCTCCAGTACGCACTGAAGCTTTCTTT. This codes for CASSSPVRTEAFF.